This TCR beta chain was identified during a study of blood T cell repertoires in COVID-19. About the research overall: Samples representing acute and convalescent COVID-19 were sourced from the United States, Italy and Spain. T cells, B-cell-depleted T cells, or PBMCs supplied cDNA or gDNA.

In the original analysis: The authors estimated nucleated cell counts from reference gene primer amplification. Sequencing used immunoSEQ multiplex PCR; TCRdb keeps in-frame clones, though not all of them. D and trimming were read from the DNA, whereas the V and J calls and clone size are those reported in that table. Of hundreds of thousands of clones listed, about 80% are singletons. Trimming took 7 bases from V and 6 from J, leaving 15 bases between them. Per the germline V gene, CDR1 is KGHDR and CDR2 is SFDVKD. This CDR3 comprises 14 residues. Sequencing was done on a sample of peripheral blood. The source of this sequence is a woman between 45 and 65 years old who had recovered from COVID-19. The V gene is TRBV24-1, the J gene TRBJ2-1, with a tentative D call TRBD2 (5 bases). CDR3: CATSLPGLVNEQFF. CDR3 coding DNA: TGTGCCACCAGCCTTCCAGGACTCGTCAATGAGCAGTTCTTC.